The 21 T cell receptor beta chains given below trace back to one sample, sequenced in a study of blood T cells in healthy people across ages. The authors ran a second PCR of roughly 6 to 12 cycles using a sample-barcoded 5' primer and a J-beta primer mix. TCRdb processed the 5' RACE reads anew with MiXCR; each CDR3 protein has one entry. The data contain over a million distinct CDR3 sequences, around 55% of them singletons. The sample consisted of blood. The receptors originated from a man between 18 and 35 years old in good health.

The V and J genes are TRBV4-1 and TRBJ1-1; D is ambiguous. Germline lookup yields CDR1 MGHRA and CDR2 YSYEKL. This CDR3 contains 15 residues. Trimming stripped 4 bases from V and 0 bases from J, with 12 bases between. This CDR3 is CASSLLQNMNTEAFF. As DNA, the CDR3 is TGCGCCAGCAGCCTACTACAGAACATGAACACTGAAGCTTTCTTT.

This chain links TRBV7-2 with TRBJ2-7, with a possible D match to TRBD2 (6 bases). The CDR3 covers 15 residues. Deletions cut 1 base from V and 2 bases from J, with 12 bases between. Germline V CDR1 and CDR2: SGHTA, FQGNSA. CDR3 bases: TGTGCCAGCAGCTTAGTAATAGCGGACACCTACGAGCAGTACTTC. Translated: CASSLVIADTYEQYF.

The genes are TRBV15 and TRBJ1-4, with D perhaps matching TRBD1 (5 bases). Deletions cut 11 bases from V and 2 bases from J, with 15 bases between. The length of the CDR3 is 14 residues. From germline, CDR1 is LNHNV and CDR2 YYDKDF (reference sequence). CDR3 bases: TGTGCCTCAACCCATGGGGGGACTAATGAAAAACTGTTTTTT. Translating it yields CASTHGGTNEKLFF.

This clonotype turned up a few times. The CDR3 is CASSLVSAGHGETQYF. The DNA of the CDR3 is TGCGCCAGCAGCTTGGTGTCCGCAGGGCACGGAGAGACCCAGTACTTC. The chain links TRBV5-1 to TRBJ2-5; perhaps TRBD1 as D (5 bases). Trimming left V 0 bases short and J 4 bases short, with 16 bases between. Germline CDR1 and CDR2: SGHRS and YFSETQ. CDR3 length: 16 amino acids.

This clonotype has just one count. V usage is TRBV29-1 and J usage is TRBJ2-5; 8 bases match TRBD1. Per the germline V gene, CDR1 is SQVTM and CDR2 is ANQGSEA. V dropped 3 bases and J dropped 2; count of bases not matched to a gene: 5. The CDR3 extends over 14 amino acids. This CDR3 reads CSVDRTGIQETQYF. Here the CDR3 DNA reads TGCAGCGTTGACCGGACAGGGATTCAAGAGACCCAGTACTTC.

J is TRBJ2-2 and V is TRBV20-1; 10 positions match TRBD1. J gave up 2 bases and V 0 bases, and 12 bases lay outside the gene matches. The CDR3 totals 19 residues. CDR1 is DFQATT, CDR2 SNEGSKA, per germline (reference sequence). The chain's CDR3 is CSARDRRRGTGVNTGELFF. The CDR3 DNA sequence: TGCAGTGCTAGAGATCGAAGACGGGGGACAGGGGTAAACACCGGGGAGCTGTTTTTT.

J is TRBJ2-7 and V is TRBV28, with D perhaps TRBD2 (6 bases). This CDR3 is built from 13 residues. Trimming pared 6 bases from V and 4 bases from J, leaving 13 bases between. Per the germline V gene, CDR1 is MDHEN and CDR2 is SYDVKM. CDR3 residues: CASRIPGGYEQYF. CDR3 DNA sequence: TGTGCCAGCAGGATCCCCGGGGGTTACGAGCAGTACTTC.

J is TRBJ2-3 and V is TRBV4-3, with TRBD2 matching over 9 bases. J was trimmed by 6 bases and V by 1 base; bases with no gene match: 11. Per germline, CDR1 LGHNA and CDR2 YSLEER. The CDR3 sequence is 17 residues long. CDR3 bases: TGCGCCAGCAGCCAAGGAGCGGGGGGCGATGGTAGTGATACGCAGTATTTT. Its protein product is CASSQGAGGDGSDTQYF.

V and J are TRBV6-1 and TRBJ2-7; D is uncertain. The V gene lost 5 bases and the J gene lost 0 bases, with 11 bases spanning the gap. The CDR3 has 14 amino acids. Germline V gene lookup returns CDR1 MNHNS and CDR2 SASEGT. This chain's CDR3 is CASSQTSSSYEQYF. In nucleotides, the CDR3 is TGTGCCAGCAGTCAGACATCCAGCTCCTACGAGCAGTACTTC.

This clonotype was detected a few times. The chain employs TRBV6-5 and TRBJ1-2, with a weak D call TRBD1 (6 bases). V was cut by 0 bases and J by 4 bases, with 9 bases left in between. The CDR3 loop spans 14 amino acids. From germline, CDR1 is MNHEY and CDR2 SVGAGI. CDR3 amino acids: CASSYSTGLYGYTF. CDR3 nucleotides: TGTGCCAGCAGTTACTCGACAGGCCTCTATGGCTACACCTTC.

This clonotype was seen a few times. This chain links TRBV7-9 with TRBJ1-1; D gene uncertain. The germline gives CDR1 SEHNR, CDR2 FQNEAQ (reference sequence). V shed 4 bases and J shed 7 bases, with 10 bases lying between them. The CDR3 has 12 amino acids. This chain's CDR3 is CASSSAGGEAFF. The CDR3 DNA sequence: TGTGCCAGCAGCTCCGCTGGAGGTGAAGCTTTCTTT.

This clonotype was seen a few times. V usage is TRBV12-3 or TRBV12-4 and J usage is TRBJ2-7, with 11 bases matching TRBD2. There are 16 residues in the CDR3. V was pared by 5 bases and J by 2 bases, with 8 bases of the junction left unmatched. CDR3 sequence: CASSHTLAGGPYEQYF. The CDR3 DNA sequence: TGTGCCAGCAGTCACACTCTAGCGGGAGGCCCCTACGAGCAGTACTTC.

CDR3 amino acids: CASSFQLAGNTIYF. The CDR3 DNA sequence: TGTGCCAGCAGTTTCCAATTAGCTGGAAACACCATATATTTT. This chain links TRBV7-2 with TRBJ1-3; D gene ambiguous. CDR1 is SGHTA, CDR2 FQGNSA, per germline. Trimming took off 6 bases at V and 2 bases at J, with 11 bases between the two ends. The CDR3 is 14 residues long.

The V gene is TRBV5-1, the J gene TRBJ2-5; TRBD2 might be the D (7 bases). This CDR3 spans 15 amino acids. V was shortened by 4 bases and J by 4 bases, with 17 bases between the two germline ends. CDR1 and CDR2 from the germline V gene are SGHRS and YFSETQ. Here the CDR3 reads CASSPGEGGGETQYF. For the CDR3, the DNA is TGCGCCAGCAGCCCCGGTGAAGGGGGGGGAGAGACCCAGTACTTC.

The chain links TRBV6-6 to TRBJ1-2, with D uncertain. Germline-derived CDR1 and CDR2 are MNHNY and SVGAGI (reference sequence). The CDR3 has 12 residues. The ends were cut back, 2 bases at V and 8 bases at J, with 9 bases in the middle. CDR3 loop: CASSYDGGGYTF. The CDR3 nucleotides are TGTGCCAGCAGTTACGATGGTGGCGGCTACACCTTC.

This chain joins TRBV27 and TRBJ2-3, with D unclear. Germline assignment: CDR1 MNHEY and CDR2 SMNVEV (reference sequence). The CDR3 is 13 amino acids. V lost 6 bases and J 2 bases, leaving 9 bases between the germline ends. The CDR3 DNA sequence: TGTGCCAGCAGAGTGTCAGCCACAGATACGCAGTATTTT. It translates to CASRVSATDTQYF.

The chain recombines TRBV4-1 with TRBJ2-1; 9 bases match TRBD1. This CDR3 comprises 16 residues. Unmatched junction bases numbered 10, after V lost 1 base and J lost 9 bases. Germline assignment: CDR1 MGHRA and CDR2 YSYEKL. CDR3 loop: CASSQGQGGLQAEQFF. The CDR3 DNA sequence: TGCGCCAGCAGCCAAGGACAGGGGGGGCTTCAGGCTGAGCAGTTCTTC.

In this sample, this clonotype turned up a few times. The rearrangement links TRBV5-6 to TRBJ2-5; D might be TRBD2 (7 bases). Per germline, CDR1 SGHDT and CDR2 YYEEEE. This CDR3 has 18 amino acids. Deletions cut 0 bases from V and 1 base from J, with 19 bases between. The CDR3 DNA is TGTGCCAGCAGCTTGGCGGACGGGGGGCCATTGTGCCAAGAGACCCAGTACTTC. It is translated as CASSLADGGPLCQETQYF.

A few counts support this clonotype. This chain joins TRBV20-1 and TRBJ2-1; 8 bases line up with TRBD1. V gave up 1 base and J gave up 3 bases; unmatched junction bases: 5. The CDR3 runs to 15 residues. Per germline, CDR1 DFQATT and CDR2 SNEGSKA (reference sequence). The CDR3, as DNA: TGCAGTGCTAGAGGAGACAGGGGAGACTACAATGAGCAGTTCTTC. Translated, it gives CSARGDRGDYNEQFF.

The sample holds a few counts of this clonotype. The CDR3 here is CATSDLTGEETDTQYF. The CDR3 coding sequence is TGTGCCACCAGTGATTTGACAGGGGAGGAGACAGATACGCAGTATTTT. The chain uses TRBV24-1 and TRBJ2-3; possible D gene TRBD1, 7 bases. With 0 bases removed from V and 3 bases from J, the gap between germline ends came to 12 bases. Germline V CDR1 and CDR2: KGHDR, SFDVKD. CDR3 length: 16 residues.

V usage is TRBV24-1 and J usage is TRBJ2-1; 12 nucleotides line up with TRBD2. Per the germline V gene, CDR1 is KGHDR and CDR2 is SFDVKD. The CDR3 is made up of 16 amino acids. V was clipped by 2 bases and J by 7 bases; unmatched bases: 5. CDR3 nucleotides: TGTGCCACCAGTGATTCACTAGCGGGAGGCTCTAATGAGCAGTTCTTC. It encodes CATSDSLAGGSNEQFF.